This T cell receptor beta chain was found in a study of blood T cell repertoires in COVID-19. Turning to the study itself: Sources were T cells, B-cell-depleted T cells, or PBMCs; the material itself was cDNA or gDNA.

V was trimmed by 2 bases and J by 7 bases, leaving 8 bases between them. The CDR3 extends over 12 amino acids. The germline CDR1 and CDR2 sequences are MDHEN and SYDVKM. Original handling: The assay estimated nucleated cells by amplifying reference gene primers. Measured with immunoSEQ multiplex PCR; TCRdb has only the in-frame clones, and not every one. The DNA gave D and trimming, while V, J and clone size come from that table. The data show about 89,000 clones, over 75% seen once. This clone was seen only a few times. The sample was peripheral blood. This receptor was taken from a woman older than 75 with acute or convalescent COVID-19. V gene TRBV28 combines with J gene TRBJ1-1; D not certain. For the CDR3, the DNA is TGTGCCAGCAGTTTAACAGCGGGTGAAGCTTTCTTT. Protein: CASSLTAGEAFF.